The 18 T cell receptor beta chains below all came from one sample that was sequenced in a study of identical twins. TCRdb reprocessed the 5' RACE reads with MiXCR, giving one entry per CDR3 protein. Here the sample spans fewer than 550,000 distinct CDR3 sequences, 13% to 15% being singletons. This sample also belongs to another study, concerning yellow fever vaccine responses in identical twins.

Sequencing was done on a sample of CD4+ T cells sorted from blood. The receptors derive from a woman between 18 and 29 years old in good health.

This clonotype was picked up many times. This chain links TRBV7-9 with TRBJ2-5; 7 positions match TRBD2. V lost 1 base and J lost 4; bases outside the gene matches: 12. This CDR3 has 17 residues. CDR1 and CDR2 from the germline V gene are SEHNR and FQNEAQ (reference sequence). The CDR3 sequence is CASSLGISGPSSETQYF. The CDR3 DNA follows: TGTGCCAGCAGCTTAGGGATTAGCGGGCCTTCCTCAGAGACCCAGTACTTC.

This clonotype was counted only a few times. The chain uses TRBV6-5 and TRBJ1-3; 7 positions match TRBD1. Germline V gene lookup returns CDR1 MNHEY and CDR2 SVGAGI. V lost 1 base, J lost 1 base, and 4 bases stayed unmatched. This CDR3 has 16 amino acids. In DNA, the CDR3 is TGTGCCAGCAGTTACTTGTCGACAGGGTCTGGAAACACCATATATTTT. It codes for CASSYLSTGSGNTIYF.

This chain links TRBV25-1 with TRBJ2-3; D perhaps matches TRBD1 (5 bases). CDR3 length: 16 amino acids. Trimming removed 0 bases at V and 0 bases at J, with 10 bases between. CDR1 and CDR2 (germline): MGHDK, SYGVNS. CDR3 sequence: CASSEYGRASTDTQYF. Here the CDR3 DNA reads TGTGCCAGCAGTGAATATGGCAGGGCAAGCACAGATACGCAGTATTTT.

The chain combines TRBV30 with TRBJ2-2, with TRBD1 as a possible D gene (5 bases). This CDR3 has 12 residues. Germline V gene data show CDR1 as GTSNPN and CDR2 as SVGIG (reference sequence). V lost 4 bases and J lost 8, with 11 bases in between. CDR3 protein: CAWTQGTGELFF. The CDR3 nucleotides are TGTGCCTGGACCCAGGGTACAGGGGAGCTGTTTTTT.

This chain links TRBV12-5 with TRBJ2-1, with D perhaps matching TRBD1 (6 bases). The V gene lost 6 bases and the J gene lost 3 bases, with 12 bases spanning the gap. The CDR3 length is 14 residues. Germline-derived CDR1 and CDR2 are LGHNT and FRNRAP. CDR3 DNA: TGTGCTAGTGGAGGGGACACCTACTACAATGAGCAGTTCTTC. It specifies CASGGDTYYNEQFF.

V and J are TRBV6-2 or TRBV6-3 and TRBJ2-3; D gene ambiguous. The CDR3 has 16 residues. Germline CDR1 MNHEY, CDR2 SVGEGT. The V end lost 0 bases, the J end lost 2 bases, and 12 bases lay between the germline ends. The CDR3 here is CASSYSRQESTDTQYF. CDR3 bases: TGTGCCAGCAGTTACTCGAGGCAGGAATCCACAGATACGCAGTATTTT.

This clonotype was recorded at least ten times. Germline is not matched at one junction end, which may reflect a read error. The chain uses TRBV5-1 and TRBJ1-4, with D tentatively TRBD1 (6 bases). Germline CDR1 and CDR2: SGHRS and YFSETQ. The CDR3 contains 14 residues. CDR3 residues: CASSLGAGNEKLFF. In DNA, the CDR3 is TGCGCCAGCAGTTTGGGGGCCGGTAATGAAAAACTGTTTTTT.

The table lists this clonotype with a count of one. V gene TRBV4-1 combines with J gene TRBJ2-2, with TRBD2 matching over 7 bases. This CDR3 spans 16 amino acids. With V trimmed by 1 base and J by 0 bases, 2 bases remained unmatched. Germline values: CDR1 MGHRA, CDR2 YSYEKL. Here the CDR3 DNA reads TGCGCCAGCAGCCAAGCGGGGGGACCGAACACCGGGGAGCTGTTTTTT. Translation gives CASSQAGGPNTGELFF.

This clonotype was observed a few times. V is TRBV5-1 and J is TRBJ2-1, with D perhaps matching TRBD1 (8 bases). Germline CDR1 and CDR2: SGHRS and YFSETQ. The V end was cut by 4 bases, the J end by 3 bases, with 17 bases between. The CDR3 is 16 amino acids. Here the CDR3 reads CASSEGGTGFYNEQFF. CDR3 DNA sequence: TGCGCCAGCAGCGAGGGGGGGACAGGATTCTACAATGAGCAGTTCTTC.

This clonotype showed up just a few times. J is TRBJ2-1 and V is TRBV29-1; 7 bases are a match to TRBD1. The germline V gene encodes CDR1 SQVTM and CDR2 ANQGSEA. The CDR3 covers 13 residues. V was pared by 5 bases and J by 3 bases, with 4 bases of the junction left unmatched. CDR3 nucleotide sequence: TGCAGCGTTACAGGGGACCTCTACAATGAGCAGTTCTTC. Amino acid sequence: CSVTGDLYNEQFF.

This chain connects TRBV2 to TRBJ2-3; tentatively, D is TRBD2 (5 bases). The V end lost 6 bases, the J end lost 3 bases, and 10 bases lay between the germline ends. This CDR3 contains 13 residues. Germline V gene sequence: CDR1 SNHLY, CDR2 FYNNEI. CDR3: CASSVLGTDTQYF. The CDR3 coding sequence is TGTGCCAGCAGCGTACTAGGTACAGATACGCAGTATTTT.

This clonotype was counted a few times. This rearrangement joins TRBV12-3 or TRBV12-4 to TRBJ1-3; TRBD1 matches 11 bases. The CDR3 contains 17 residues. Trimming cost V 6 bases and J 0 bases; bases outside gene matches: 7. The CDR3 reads CASRYRTGGLSGNTIYF. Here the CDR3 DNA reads TGTGCCAGCAGATACCGGACAGGGGGCCTCTCTGGAAACACCATATATTTT.

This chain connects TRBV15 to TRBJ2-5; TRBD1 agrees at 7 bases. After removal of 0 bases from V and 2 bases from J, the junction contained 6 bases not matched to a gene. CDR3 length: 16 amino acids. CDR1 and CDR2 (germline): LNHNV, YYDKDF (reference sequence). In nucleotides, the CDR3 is TGTGCCACCAGCAGAGAGACAGGGACGGGGCAAGAGACCCAGTACTTC. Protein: CATSRETGTGQETQYF. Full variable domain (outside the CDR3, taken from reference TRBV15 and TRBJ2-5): DAMVIQNPRYQVTQFGKPVTLSCSQTLNHNVMYWYQQKSSQAPKLLFHYYDKDFNNEADTPDNFQSRRPNTSFCFLDIRSPGLGDTAMYLCATSRETGTGQETQYFGPGTRLLVL.

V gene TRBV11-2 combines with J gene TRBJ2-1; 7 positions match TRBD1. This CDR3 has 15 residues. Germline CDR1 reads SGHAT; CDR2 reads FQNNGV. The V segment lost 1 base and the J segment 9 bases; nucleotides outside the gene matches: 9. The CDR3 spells CASSLGYRGVVEQFF. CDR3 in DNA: TGTGCCAGCAGCTTAGGATACAGGGGAGTGGTTGAGCAGTTCTTC.

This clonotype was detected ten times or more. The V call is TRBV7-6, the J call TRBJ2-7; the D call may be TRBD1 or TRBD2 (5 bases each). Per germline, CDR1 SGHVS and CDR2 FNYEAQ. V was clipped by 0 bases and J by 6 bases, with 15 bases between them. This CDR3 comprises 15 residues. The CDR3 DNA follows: TGTGCCAGCAGCTTAGCGCCAGGGTGGGACGGCGAGCAGTACTTC. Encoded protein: CASSLAPGWDGEQYF.

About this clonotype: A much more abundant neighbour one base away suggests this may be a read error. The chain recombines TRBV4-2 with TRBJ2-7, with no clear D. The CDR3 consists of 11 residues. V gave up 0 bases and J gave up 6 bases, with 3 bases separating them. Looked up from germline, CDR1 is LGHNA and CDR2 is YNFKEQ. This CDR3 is CASSQDGEQYF. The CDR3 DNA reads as TGTGCCAGCAGCCAAGATGGCGAGCAGTACTTC.

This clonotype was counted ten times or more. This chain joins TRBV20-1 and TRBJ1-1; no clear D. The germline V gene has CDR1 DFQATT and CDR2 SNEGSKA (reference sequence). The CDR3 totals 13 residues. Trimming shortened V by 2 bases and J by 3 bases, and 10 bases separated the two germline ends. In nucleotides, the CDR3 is TGCAGTGCTAGACGAGGCAGATACACTGAAGCTTTCTTT. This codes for CSARRGRYTEAFF.

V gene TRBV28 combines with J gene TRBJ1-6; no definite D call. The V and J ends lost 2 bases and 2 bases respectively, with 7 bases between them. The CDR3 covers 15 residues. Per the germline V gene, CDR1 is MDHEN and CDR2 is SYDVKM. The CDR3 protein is CASSLGGTYNSPLHF. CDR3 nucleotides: TGTGCCAGCAGTTTAGGAGGTACCTATAATTCACCCCTCCACTTT.